The 32 T cell receptor beta chains in this list originate from one sample, sequenced in a study of PD-L1 blockade in urothelial cancer. This sample's time point: peripheral blood 6 weeks after treatment start. Clones were read by immunoSEQ multiplex PCR, and TCRdb kept only the in-frame ones, dropping some. The table includes 40,000 to 50,000 clones, approximately 82% detected once. The source material was PBMCs, sampled around atezolizumab (anti-PD-L1) treatment. Receptor source: a man in his sixties with urothelial cancer.

Written as DNA, the CDR3 is TGCGCCAGCAGCTTGAGTAGCGCCGAGCAGTACTTC. It codes for CASSLSSAEQYF. This rearrangement joins TRBV5-1 to TRBJ2-7; D perhaps matches TRBD2 (5 bases). Germline-derived CDR1 and CDR2 are SGHRS and YFSETQ. Trimming stripped 1 base from V and 6 bases from J, with 8 bases between. This CDR3 is 12 amino acids long.

This clone showed up just once. V gene TRBV5-1 combines with J gene TRBJ2-7, with no clear D. Between the trimmed V and J ends, which lost 0 bases and 1 base, there was a span of 8 bases. The germline gives CDR1 SGHRS, CDR2 YFSETQ. This CDR3 is 14 amino acids long. The CDR3 DNA reads TGCGCCAGCAGCTTGGTATCTGTTTCCTACGAGCAGTACTTC. It specifies CASSLVSVSYEQYF. Together with reference TRBV5-1 and TRBJ2-7, the CDR3 gives the full variable domain: KAGVTQTPRYLIKTRGQQVTLSCSPISGHRSVSWYQQTPGQGLQFLFEYFSETQRNKGNFPGRFSGRQFSNSRSEMNVSTLELGDSALYLCASSLVSVSYEQYFGPGTRLTVT.

The chain recombines TRBV28 with TRBJ1-1; weak D call: TRBD1 (5 bases). V lost 6 bases, J lost 2 bases, and 13 bases lay in between. Germline-derived CDR1 and CDR2 are MDHEN and SYDVKM. The CDR3 spans 14 residues. CDR3 protein: CASSAPGSNTEAFF. The CDR3 DNA follows: TGTGCCAGCAGCGCACCAGGGTCTAACACTGAAGCTTTCTTT.

The chain has TRBV5-1 and TRBJ2-1; the D gene is possibly TRBD1 (5 bases). Germline V gives CDR1 SGHRS, CDR2 YFSETQ. The CDR3 extends over 15 amino acids. V lost 2 bases to trimming and J lost 5 bases, with 14 bases between them. This chain's CDR3 is CASSFASTANNEQFF. The CDR3 DNA sequence: TGCGCCAGCAGCTTTGCCTCGACAGCGAACAATGAGCAGTTCTTC.

This chain uses TRBV5-1 with TRBJ2-5; weak D call: TRBD1 (7 bases). Deletions cut 7 bases from V and 0 bases from J, with 13 bases between. Per germline, CDR1 SGHRS and CDR2 YFSETQ. CDR3 length: 14 residues. Here the CDR3 DNA reads TGCGCCAGCTCCGGGGGACAGCACCAAGAGACCCAGTACTTC. Protein: CASSGGQHQETQYF.

This sequence joins TRBV7-2 and TRBJ1-1, with unresolved D. V lost 1 base, J lost 0 bases, and 9 bases lay in between. This CDR3 comprises 15 residues. Germline V gives CDR1 SGHTA, CDR2 FQGNSA. Here the CDR3 reads CASSLVGRLNTEAFF. The CDR3 DNA reads as TGTGCCAGCAGCTTAGTTGGCAGGCTGAACACTGAAGCTTTCTTT.

The V and J genes are TRBV5-4 and TRBJ2-1; possibly TRBD2 for D (6 bases). This CDR3 contains 14 residues. The germline V gene has CDR1 SGHNT and CDR2 YYREEE (reference sequence). The V and J ends lost 3 bases and 8 bases respectively, with 15 bases between them. The CDR3 DNA follows: TGTGCCAGCAGCTGGAGGGGAGACGCTTATGAGCAGTTCTTC. Translation gives CASSWRGDAYEQFF.

This sequence joins TRBV25-1 and TRBJ1-2; TRBD1 might be the D (6 bases). The CDR3 extends over 14 amino acids. Trimming pared 6 bases from V and 7 bases from J, leaving 18 bases between. Germline CDR1 reads MGHDK; CDR2 reads SYGVNS. Here the CDR3 reads CASSANRDQAGYTF. The CDR3 DNA reads as TGTGCCAGCAGCGCGAACAGGGACCAGGCTGGCTACACCTTC.

The sample holds a few counts of this clone. This sequence joins TRBV7-8 and TRBJ1-5; D is uncertain. The ends were cut back, 3 bases at V and 2 bases at J, with 14 bases in the middle. Germline lookup yields CDR1 SGHVS and CDR2 FQNEAQ. The length of the CDR3 is 16 residues. CDR3 nucleotides: TGTGCCAGCAGCTTCGGCGGAGACCACCGCAATCAGCCCCAGCATTTT. Translated, it gives CASSFGGDHRNQPQHF.

The rearrangement joins TRBV5-5 to TRBJ1-5, with 10 bases matching TRBD1. J lost 4 bases, V lost 0 bases, and 4 bases had no gene match. The germline V gene encodes CDR1 SGHKS and CDR2 YYEKEE (reference sequence). This CDR3 is 16 amino acids long. The CDR3 region has the DNA TGTGCCAGCAGCTTGGTAGACAGGGGGCTTAATCAGCCCCAGCATTTT. Protein sequence: CASSLVDRGLNQPQHF.

The sample holds one count of this clone. The chain links TRBV6-1 to TRBJ1-4; D ambiguous. This CDR3 is built from 11 residues. The V end was cut by 8 bases, the J end by 8 bases, with 9 bases between. Germline CDR1 MNHNS, CDR2 SASEGT. This CDR3 is CASFYSEKLFF. The CDR3 nucleotides are TGTGCCAGCTTCTACTCGGAAAAACTGTTTTTT.

The V call is TRBV5-1, the J call TRBJ2-3; D is possibly TRBD2 (6 bases). The CDR3 spans 16 residues. The germline V and J ends were trimmed by 2 bases and 1 base, with 14 bases remaining between them. Germline assignment: CDR1 SGHRS and CDR2 YFSETQ. The CDR3 sequence: CASSFGGSGGTDTQYF. In DNA form, the CDR3 reads TGCGCCAGCAGCTTTGGGGGTAGCGGTGGCACAGATACGCAGTATTTT.

The J gene is TRBJ2-7, the V gene TRBV11-1, with D uncertain. This CDR3 has 13 residues. Trimming cost V 1 base and J 5 bases, with 9 bases left between them. Germline V gene sequence: CDR1 SGHAT, CDR2 FQDESV (reference sequence). CDR3 in DNA: TGTGCCAGCAGCTTAGGAGCGTGGAACGAGCAGTACTTC. Protein product: CASSLGAWNEQYF.

The rearrangement links TRBV7-2 to TRBJ2-7, with 10 bases matching TRBD2. J gave up 1 base and V 5 bases, and 5 bases lay outside the gene matches. The CDR3 sequence is 15 residues long. In germline, CDR1 is SGHTA, CDR2 FQGNSA. DNA of the CDR3: TGTGCCAGCAGCCCGAGCGGGAGGGGTTCCTACGAGCAGTACTTC. Amino acid sequence: CASSPSGRGSYEQYF.

The chain links TRBV5-5 to TRBJ1-1, with unresolved D. CDR3 size: 16 residues. Germline CDR1 is SGHKS and CDR2 is YYEKEE (reference sequence). Trimming took off 0 bases at V and 5 bases at J, with 17 bases between the two ends. The CDR3 loop is CASSLDERRKWTEAFF. CDR3 in DNA: TGTGCCAGCAGCTTGGATGAGAGGAGGAAGTGGACTGAAGCTTTCTTT.

The chain uses TRBV7-9 and TRBJ1-4, with TRBD1 identical over 9 bases. The V gene's germline CDR1 is SEHNR and CDR2 FQNEAQ (reference sequence). This CDR3 contains 15 residues. J was trimmed by 7 bases and V by 4 bases; bases with no gene match: 7. The chain's CDR3 is CASSYSQGAAEKLFF. DNA for the CDR3: TGTGCCAGCAGCTATTCACAGGGGGCCGCTGAAAAACTGTTTTTT.

CDR3 DNA: TGCGCCAGCAGCCCCGGGACTGCCTGGAATGAGCAGTTCTTC. This encodes CASSPGTAWNEQFF. V usage is TRBV5-1 and J usage is TRBJ2-1; D is perhaps TRBD2 (6 bases). V gave up 4 bases and J gave up 7 bases, with 15 bases separating them. Per the germline V gene, CDR1 is SGHRS and CDR2 is YFSETQ. The CDR3 contains 14 residues.

The chain couples TRBV7-8 to TRBJ2-4; D is ambiguous. The CDR3 runs to 15 residues. The V end was cut by 5 bases, the J end by 0 bases, with 11 bases between. The germline V gene encodes CDR1 SGHVS and CDR2 FQNEAQ. CDR3 protein: CASSTHRLAKNIQYF. CDR3 bases: TGTGCCAGCAGCACGCACAGATTAGCCAAAAACATTCAGTACTTC.

The chain links TRBV10-1 to TRBJ2-1; the match to TRBD1 covers 11 bases. The ends lost 4 bases at V and 9 bases at J; junction bases unmatched: 11. The CDR3 is 16 amino acids. Per germline, CDR1 WNHNN and CDR2 SYGVQD (reference sequence). The CDR3 loop reads CASSGGQGGLRREQFF. CDR3 bases: TGCGCCAGCAGTGGGGGACAGGGGGGTTTAAGACGTGAGCAGTTCTTC.

This chain connects TRBV11-2 to TRBJ1-2; 7 positions agree with TRBD1. Germline CDR1 and CDR2: SGHAT and FQNNGV. Trimming took 5 bases from V and 4 from J; bases not matched to a gene: 7. CDR3 length equals 14 residues. As DNA, the CDR3 is TGTGCCAGCAGCCCCGGGACAGTCCTCTATGGCTACACCTTC. Protein: CASSPGTVLYGYTF.

This clone was recorded only once. The rearrangement links TRBV6-6 to TRBJ1-1; D is unresolved. Germline V gene lookup returns CDR1 MNHNY and CDR2 SVGAGI (reference sequence). The CDR3 is 15 amino acids. V gave up 4 bases and J gave up 1 base, with 13 bases separating them. The CDR3 DNA follows: TGTGCCAGCAGTTCCCCGGGATACAGGAACACTGAAGCTTTCTTT. Translated, it gives CASSSPGYRNTEAFF.

The CDR3 DNA reads as TGCGCCAGCAGCGGTACCGGCGGACAGTTCTACGAGCAGTACTTC. Amino acids: CASSGTGGQFYEQYF. The J gene is TRBJ2-7, the V gene TRBV5-1; possible D gene TRBD1, 6 bases. The CDR3 runs to 15 residues. Germline V lookup: CDR1 SGHRS, CDR2 YFSETQ. The V end was cut by 4 bases, the J end by 3 bases, with 17 bases between.

This chain connects TRBV30 to TRBJ2-6, with 11 positions matching TRBD1. The CDR3 is 18 amino acids. The V and J ends lost 4 bases and 1 base, in that order; junction bases with no gene match: 9. The germline V gene encodes CDR1 GTSNPN and CDR2 SVGIG (reference sequence). CDR3 residues: CAWNIPRDRGSGANVLTF. The CDR3 nucleotides read TGTGCCTGGAACATACCACGGGACAGGGGGTCTGGGGCCAACGTCCTGACTTTC.

The CDR3 bases are TGTGCCAGCAGCAAAGTAGGCGGGACCTCAGAGACCCAGTACTTC. Translated: CASSKVGGTSETQYF. The genes are TRBV21-1 and TRBJ2-5; whether TRBD2, the table's D call, matches the DNA was not checked. TRBV21-1 is designated a pseudogene. There are 15 residues in the CDR3.

The gene calls are TRBV27 and TRBJ2-1; weak D call: TRBD2 (5 bases). The germline gives CDR1 MNHEY, CDR2 SMNVEV (reference sequence). Trimming stripped 7 bases from V and 4 bases from J, with 8 bases between. The CDR3 is 12 residues long. The CDR3 DNA follows: TGTGCCAGCAAGAGCGGTTACAATGAGCAGTTCTTC. Translating it yields CASKSGYNEQFF.

The chain links TRBV18 to TRBJ2-2, with D possibly matching TRBD1 (6 bases). The germline gives CDR1 KGHSH, CDR2 LQKENI. V shed 3 bases and J shed 0 bases, with 11 bases lying between them. The CDR3 has 16 amino acids. DNA of the CDR3: TGTGCCAGCTCACCTCGACAGGTCGCGAACACCGGGGAGCTGTTTTTT. Residues: CASSPRQVANTGELFF.

V is TRBV18 and J is TRBJ2-1, with D maybe TRBD2 (6 bases). V was trimmed by 5 bases and J by 12 bases, leaving 17 bases between them. The V gene's germline CDR1 is KGHSH and CDR2 LQKENI. The CDR3 is 13 residues long. For the CDR3, the DNA is TGTGCCAGCTCATCCGGGACTGTTCCGACGCAGTTCTTC. Protein product: CASSSGTVPTQFF.

This clone has only one observation. The chain couples TRBV11-2 to TRBJ2-7; unclear D gene. The V gene's germline CDR1 is SGHAT and CDR2 FQNNGV. The CDR3 covers 13 residues. V dropped 4 bases and J dropped 9 bases, with 16 bases sitting between them. The chain's CDR3 is CASSSDRETRQYF. CDR3 in DNA: TGTGCCAGCAGCTCCGATAGAGAAACGAGGCAGTACTTC.

In this sample, this clone turned up once. The chain couples TRBV4-3 to TRBJ2-2; tentative D call: TRBD1 (6 bases). Germline-derived CDR1 and CDR2 are LGHNA and YSLEER. This CDR3 region has 11 residues. The V end was cut by 6 bases, the J end by 7 bases, with 6 bases between. CDR3 in amino acids: CASRGGGELFF. The CDR3 DNA reads TGCGCCAGCAGAGGGGGCGGGGAGCTGTTTTTT.

V and J are TRBV19 and TRBJ2-6; perhaps TRBD1 as D (5 bases). Germline V gene lookup returns CDR1 LNHDA and CDR2 SQIVND (reference sequence). Trimming shortened V by 10 bases and J by 0 bases, and 16 bases separated the two germline ends. The CDR3 has 16 amino acids. The CDR3 coding sequence is TGTGCCACCCTTGACAGAGTCGGCTCTGGGGCCAACGTCCTGACTTTC. Its protein product is CATLDRVGSGANVLTF.

V gene TRBV30 combines with J gene TRBJ2-6; unclear D gene. V lost 6 bases, J lost 1 base, and 10 bases lay in between. The CDR3 is made up of 14 amino acids. CDR1 GTSNPN and CDR2 SVGIG come from the germline V gene (reference sequence). Written as DNA, the CDR3 is TGTGCCTGCAAAGCACCGTCTGGGGCCAACGTCCTGACTTTC. It yields the protein CACKAPSGANVLTF.

This clone was detected a few times. The rearrangement uses TRBV6-5 and TRBJ2-7, with a weak D call TRBD1 (6 bases). The CDR3 has 14 amino acids. CDR1 is MNHEY, CDR2 SVGAGI, per germline. Trimming cost V 0 bases and J 2 bases, with 8 bases left between them. Here the CDR3 reads CASSYSRTAYEQYF. CDR3 DNA sequence: TGTGCCAGCAGTTACTCGAGGACAGCCTACGAGCAGTACTTC.